This T cell receptor (beta chain) is from a study of memory CD4+ T cells and cytomegalovirus serostatus. Study overall: This sample comes from healthy Belgian adults, several CMV seropositive, approximately 22 seronegative. Points from the study as a whole: Median bootstrapped AUC for CMV status was about 0.95 originally, less than 0.93 US-trained.

Source study methods: After removing out-of-frame reads, 2 million to 2.5 million distinct TCRbeta sequences remained. Here immunoSEQ multiplex PCR was the method, and the copy in TCRdb shows in-frame clones only, minus some. V, J and clone size were drawn from that table, and D and trimming were deduced from the DNA. The sample contains about 64,000 clones, 77% of which appear only once. The sort gate was single viable CD3+CD4+CD8-CD45RO+ cells for memory CD4+ T cells. Serum IgG to CMV pp150, pp28, p38 and p52 defined serostatus. Looked up from germline, CDR1 is SGHNT and CDR2 is YYREEE (reference sequence). The CDR3 loop spans 16 amino acids. The junction had 10 bases not matched to a gene; V was cut back by 4 bases and J by 4 bases. Worth noting for this clone: Its antigen is undetermined.

Sequencing used memory CD4+ T cells from blood. This receptor was taken from an adult in good health and CMV-seronegative. The rearrangement joins TRBV5-4 to TRBJ1-4; 7 positions match TRBD1. The CDR3 protein is CASSPAPGQINEKLFF. The CDR3 bases are TGTGCCAGCAGCCCGGCCCCGGGACAGATTAATGAAAAACTGTTTTTT.